This T cell receptor (beta chain) stems from a study of T cell clones after liver transplantation. Only in-frame clones appear in the TCRdb table, and some are missing; sequencing was by immunoSEQ multiplex PCR. The table records about 6,200 clones, nearly 80% of them present only once. V was pared by 5 bases and J by 2 bases, with 9 bases between. The CDR3 length is 12 residues. The V gene's germline CDR1 is SQVTM and CDR2 ANQGSEA. This TCR was recovered from a human patient who received a liver transplant. Some T cells may be the graft donor's. The chain recombines TRBV29-1 with TRBJ1-2; D call uncertain. Sample: CD8+ T cells from blood, taken 46 months after liver transplant. The CDR3 nucleotides read TGCAGCGTTCTCAATTGGAACTATGGCTACACCTTC. Amino acids: CSVLNWNYGYTF.